The T cell receptor beta chain under discussion was sequenced for a study of low-dose radiotherapy and immunotherapy resistance in tumors. Study in general: Individuals in Cohort 2 had 1 Gy per fraction every two weeks, adding up to 13 Gy over 26 weeks.

TRAV- and TRBV-specific primers, spanning alpha and beta chains, primed first-strand cDNA. The TCRs were subjected to amplification over around 19 PCR cycles employing a constant-region primer in conjunction with a V-primer adapter. Amplification of isolated mRNA was accomplished via in vitro transcription. TCRdb recomputed calls from the reads with MiXCR, one row per CDR3 protein. Of about 82,000 distinct CDR3 sequences listed, approximately 20% are singletons. Ten or more counts support this clonotype. Time point indicated: before trial treatment. Every donor was treated with nivolumab, ipilimumab, aspirin, low-dose cyclophosphamide and also low-dose radiotherapy. The CDR3 is 12 residues long. V gave up 5 bases and J gave up 7 bases, with 8 bases separating them. Per germline, CDR1 MNHEY and CDR2 SMNVEV (reference sequence).

The chain combines TRBV27 with TRBJ2-2, with a weak D call TRBD2 (5 bases). The material sequenced was PBMCs, taken before treatment. This TCR derives from a male donor with prostate cancer. CDR3 DNA sequence: TGTGCCAGCAGTCGAGGGTTCGGGGAGCTGTTTTTT. Translated, it gives CASSRGFGELFF.